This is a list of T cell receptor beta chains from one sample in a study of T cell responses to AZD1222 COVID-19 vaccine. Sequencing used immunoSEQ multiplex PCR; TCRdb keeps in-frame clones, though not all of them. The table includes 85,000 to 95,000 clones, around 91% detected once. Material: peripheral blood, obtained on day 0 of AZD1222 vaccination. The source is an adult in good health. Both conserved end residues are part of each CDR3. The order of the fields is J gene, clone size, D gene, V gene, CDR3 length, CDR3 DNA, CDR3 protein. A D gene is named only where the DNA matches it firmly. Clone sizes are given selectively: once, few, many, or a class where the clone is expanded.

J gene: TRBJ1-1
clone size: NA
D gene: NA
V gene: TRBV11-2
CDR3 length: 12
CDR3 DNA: TGTGCCAGCAGCTCTCAGTACACTGAAGCTTTCTTT
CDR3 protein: CASSSQYTEAFF

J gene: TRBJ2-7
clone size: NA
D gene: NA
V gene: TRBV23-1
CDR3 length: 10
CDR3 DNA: TGCGCCAGCAGTCAGGGCGAGCAGTACTTC
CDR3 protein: CASSQGEQYF

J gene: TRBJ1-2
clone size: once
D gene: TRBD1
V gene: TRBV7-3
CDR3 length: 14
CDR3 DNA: TGTGCCAGCAGCAGGGACAGGGGTGGCGATGGCTACACCTTC
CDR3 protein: CASSRDRGGDGYTF

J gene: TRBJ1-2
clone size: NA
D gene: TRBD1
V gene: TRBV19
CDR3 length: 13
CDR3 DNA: TGTGCCAGTAGTATCGACAGGGACTATGGCTACACCTTC
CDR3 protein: CASSIDRDYGYTF

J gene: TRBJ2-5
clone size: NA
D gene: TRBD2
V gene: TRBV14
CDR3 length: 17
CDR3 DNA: TGTGCCAGCAGCCAATACCCACCGGGACTACCGTCGAAGACCCAGTACTTC
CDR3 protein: CASSQYPPGLPSKTQYF

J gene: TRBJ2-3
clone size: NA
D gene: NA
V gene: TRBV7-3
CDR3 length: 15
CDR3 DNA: TGTGCCAGCAGCTCCTCCCCACAGGGCTCAAATACGCAGTATTTT
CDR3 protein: CASSSSPQGSNTQYF

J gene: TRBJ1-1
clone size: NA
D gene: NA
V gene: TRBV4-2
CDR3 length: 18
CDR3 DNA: TGTGCCAGCAGCCAATTGGGTCTTGAGGCCCTCATGAACACTGAAGCTTTCTTT
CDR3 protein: CASSQLGLEALMNTEAFF

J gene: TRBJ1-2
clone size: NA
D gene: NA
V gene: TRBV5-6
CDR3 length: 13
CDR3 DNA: TGTGCCAGCTATTACAGGGATAACTATGGCTACACCTTC
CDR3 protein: CASYYRDNYGYTF

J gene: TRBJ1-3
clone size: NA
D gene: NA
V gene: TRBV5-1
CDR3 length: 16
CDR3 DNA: TGCGCCAGCAGCTTGGAGGGAGGGGTCGGTGGAAACACCATATATTTT
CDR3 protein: CASSLEGGVGGNTIYF

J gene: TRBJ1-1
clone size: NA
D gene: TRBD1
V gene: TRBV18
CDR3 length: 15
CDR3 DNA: TGTGCCAGCTCACCACGGGACAGCCTAAACACTGAAGCTTTCTTT
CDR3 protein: CASSPRDSLNTEAFF

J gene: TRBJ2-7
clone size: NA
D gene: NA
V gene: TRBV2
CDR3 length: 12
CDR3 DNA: TGTGCCAGCCGGCGGGACGCCGGAGAGCAGTACTTC
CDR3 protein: CASRRDAGEQYF

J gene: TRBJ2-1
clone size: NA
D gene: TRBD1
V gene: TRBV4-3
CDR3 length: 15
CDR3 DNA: TGCGCCAGCAGCCAAGACAGGGGGACCTACAATGAGCAGTTCTTC
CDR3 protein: CASSQDRGTYNEQFF

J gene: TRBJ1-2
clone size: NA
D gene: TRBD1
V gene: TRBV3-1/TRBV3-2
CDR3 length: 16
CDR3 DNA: TGTGCCAGCAGCCTGAGGCAGGGGGCGCCTTGGGTTGGCTACACCTTC
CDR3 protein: CASSLRQGAPWVGYTF

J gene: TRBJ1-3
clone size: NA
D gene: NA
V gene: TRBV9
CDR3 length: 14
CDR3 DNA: TGTGCCAGCAGCGTAGACAACTCTGGAAACACCATATATTTT
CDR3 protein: CASSVDNSGNTIYF

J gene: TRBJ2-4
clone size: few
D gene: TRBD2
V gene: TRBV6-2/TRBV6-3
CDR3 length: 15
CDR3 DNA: TGTGCCAGCAGTTACAGCGGGGGGGGCGGTGACATTCAGTACTTC
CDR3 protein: CASSYSGGGGDIQYF

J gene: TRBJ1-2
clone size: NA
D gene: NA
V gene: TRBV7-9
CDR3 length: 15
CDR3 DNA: TGTGCCAGCAGTCCTGAACTACAGGCCGTCTATGGCTACACCTTC
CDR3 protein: CASSPELQAVYGYTF

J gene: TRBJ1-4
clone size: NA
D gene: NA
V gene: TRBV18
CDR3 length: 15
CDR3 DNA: TGTGCCAGCTCACGAACTCGACGGATTAATGAAAAACTGTTTTTT
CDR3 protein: CASSRTRRINEKLFF

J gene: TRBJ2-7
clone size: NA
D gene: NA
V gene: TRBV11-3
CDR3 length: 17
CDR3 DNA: TGTGCCAGCAGCCCCAGCGGCGCGGCGAAAAGAGACTACGAGCAGTACTTC
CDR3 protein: CASSPSGAAKRDYEQYF

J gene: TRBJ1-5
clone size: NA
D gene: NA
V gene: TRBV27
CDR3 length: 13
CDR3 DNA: TGTGCCAGCAGTTTACGCACCAATCAGCCCCAGCATTTT
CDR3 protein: CASSLRTNQPQHF

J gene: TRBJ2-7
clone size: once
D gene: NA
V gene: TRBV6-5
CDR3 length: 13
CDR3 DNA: TGTGCCACCCTTTCCGGGACATCCTACGAGCAGTACTTC
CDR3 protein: CATLSGTSYEQYF

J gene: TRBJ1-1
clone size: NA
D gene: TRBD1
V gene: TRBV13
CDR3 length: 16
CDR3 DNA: TGTGCCAGCAGCTTGATGCAGGGGGCGCTGGGGACTGAAGCTTTCTTT
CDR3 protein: CASSLMQGALGTEAFF

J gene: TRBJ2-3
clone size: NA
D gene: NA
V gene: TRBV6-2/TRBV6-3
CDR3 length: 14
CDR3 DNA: TGTGCCAGCAGTTACGGGCAGTCCACAGATACGCAGTATTTT
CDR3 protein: CASSYGQSTDTQYF

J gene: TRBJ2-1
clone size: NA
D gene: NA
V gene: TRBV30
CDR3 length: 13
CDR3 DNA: TGTGCCTGGAGCCAGGCGGACGGGTCTGCACAGTTCTTC
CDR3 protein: CAWSQADGSAQFF

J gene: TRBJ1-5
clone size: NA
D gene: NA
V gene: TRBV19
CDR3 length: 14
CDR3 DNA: TGTGCCAGTAGTATAAGGACAACCAATCAGCCCCAGCATTTT
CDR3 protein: CASSIRTTNQPQHF

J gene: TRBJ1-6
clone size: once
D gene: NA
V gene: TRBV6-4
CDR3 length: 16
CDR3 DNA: TGTGCCAGCAGTGACAGGGCACGCTCCTATAATTCACCCCTCCACTTT
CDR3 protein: CASSDRARSYNSPLHF

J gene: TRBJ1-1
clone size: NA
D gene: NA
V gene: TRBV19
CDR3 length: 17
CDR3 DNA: TGTGCCAGTAGTATAGAATGGGGGAGAACGGGTGGTAGAGAAGCTTTCTTT
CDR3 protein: CASSIEWGRTGGREAFF

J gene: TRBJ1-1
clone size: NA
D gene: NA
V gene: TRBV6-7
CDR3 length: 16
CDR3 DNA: TGTGCCAGCAGTTACGAAGAGGCACCCCGATACGATGAAGCTTTCTTT
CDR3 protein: CASSYEEAPRYDEAFF

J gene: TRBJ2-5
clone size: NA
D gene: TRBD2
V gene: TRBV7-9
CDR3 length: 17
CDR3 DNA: TGTGCCAGCAGCTTAGGATCGAGCGGGGCAATACAAGAGACCCAGTACTTC
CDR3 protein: CASSLGSSGAIQETQYF

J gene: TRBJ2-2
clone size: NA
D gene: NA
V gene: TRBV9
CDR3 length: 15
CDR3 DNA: TGTGCCAGCACTGCGACAACAGGTTTCCCCGGGGAGCTGTTTTTT
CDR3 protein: CASTATTGFPGELFF

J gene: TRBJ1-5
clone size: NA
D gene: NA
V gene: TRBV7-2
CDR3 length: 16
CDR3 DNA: TGTGCCAGCAGCGCGGGATATAGGGGCTCGGGCCAGCCCCAGCATTTT
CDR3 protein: CASSAGYRGSGQPQHF

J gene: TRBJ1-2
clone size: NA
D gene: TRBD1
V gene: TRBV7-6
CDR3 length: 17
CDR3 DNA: TGTGCCAGCATACACAGGGACAGCCGAAGAGTTAACTATGGCTACACCTTC
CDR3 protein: CASIHRDSRRVNYGYTF

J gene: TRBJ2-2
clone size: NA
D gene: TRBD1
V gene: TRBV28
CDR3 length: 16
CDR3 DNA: TGTGCCAGCAGTCTCTTGGACAGGGCCAATACCGGGGAGCTGTTTTTT
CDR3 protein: CASSLLDRANTGELFF

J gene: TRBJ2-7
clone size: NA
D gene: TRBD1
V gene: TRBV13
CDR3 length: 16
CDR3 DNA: TGTGCCAGCAGCTCAACCCTCCGGGACAGGGCCTACGAGCAGTACTTC
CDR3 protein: CASSSTLRDRAYEQYF

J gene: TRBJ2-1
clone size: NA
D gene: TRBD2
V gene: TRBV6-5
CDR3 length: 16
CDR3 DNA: TGTGCCAGCAGTTACTCCGGGGGGGCCTCCTTTAATGAGCAGTTCTTC
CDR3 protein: CASSYSGGASFNEQFF

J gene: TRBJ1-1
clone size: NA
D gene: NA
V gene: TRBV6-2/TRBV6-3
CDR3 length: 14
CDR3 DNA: TGTGCCAGCAGTTACGGGGGGGTGGGAACTGAAGCTTTCTTT
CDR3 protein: CASSYGGVGTEAFF

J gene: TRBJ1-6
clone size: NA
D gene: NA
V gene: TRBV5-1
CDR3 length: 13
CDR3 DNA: TGCGCCAGCAGCAACGGGACAAGGGGCCGGCTCCACTTT
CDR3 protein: CASSNGTRGRLHF

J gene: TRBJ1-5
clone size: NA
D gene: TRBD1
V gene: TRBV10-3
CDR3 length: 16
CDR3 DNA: TGTGCCATCAGTGCCGAGACAGGGGTCAGGGATCAGCCCCAGCATTTT
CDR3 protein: CAISAETGVRDQPQHF

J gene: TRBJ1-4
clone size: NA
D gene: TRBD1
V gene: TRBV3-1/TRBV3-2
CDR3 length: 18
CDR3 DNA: TGTGCCAGCAGCCAAGTTTCCCTCGGACAGGCAACTAATGAAAAACTGTTTTTT
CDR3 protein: CASSQVSLGQATNEKLFF

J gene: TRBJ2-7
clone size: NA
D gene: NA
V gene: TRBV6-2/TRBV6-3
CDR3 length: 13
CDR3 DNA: TGTGCCAGCAGTTGGGACCTACGAAGCGAGCAGTACTTC
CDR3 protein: CASSWDLRSEQYF

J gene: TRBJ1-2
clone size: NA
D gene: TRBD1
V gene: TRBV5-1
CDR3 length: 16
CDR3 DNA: TGCGCCAGCAGCCCCCTCGACGGACAGGGGACAAGGGGCTACACCTTC
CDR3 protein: CASSPLDGQGTRGYTF

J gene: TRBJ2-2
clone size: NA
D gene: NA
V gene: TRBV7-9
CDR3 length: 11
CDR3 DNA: TGTGCCAGCAGGTCGTGGGCGGAGCTGTTTTTT
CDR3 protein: CASRSWAELFF

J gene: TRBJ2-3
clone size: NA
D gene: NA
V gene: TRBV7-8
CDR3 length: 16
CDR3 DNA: TGTGCCAGCAGCGGCACTGGAGGTAGGCTAACAGATACGCAGTATTTT
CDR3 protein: CASSGTGGRLTDTQYF

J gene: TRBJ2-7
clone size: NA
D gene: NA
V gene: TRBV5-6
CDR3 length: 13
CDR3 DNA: TGTGCCAGCAGCTTCGCAGGCGTGTACGAGCAGTACTTC
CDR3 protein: CASSFAGVYEQYF

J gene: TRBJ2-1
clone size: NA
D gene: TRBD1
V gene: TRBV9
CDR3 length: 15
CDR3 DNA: TGTGCCAGCAGCCCGACAGGGACCCCCTACAATGAGCAGTTCTTC
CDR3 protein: CASSPTGTPYNEQFF

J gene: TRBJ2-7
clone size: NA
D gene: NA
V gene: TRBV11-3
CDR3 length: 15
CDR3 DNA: TGTGCCAGCAGCCAGGGGCAGGGAAACTCCTACGAGCAGTACTTC
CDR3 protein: CASSQGQGNSYEQYF

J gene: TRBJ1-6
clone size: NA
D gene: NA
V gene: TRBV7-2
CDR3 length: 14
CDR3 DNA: TGTGCCAGCAGGAGAGGGGCCCTCCATTCACCCCTCCACTTT
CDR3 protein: CASRRGALHSPLHF

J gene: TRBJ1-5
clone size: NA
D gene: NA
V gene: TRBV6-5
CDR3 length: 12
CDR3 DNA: TGTGCCAGCAACACGGGGAATCAGCCCCAGCATTTT
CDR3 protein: CASNTGNQPQHF

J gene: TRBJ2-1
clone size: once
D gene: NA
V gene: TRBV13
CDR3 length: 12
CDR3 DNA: TGTGCCAGCAGTCACCCGGACCGTGAGCAGTTCTTC
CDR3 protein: CASSHPDREQFF

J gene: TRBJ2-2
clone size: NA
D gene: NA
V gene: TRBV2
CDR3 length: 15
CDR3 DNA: TGTGCCAGCACTCCCGTGGGGGGAGACACCGGGGAGCTGTTTTTT
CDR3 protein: CASTPVGGDTGELFF

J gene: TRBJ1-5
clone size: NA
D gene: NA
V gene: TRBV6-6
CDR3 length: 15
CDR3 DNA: TGTGCCAGCAGTTACTCGGGCAGGGACAATCAGCCCCAGCATTTT
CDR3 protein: CASSYSGRDNQPQHF

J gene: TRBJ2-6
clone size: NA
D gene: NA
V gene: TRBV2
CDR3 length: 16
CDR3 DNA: TGTGCCGCAATGCCCAGGAGTAGCTCTGGGGCCAACGTCCTGACTTTC
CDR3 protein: CAAMPRSSSGANVLTF

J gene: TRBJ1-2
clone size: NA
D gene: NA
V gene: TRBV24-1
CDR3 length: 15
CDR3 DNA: TGTGCCACCAGTGATCCAGGGACTGGGAACTATGGCTACACCTTC
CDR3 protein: CATSDPGTGNYGYTF